One and the same sample provided the 23 T cell receptor beta chains below, sequenced in a study of T cell repertoires in cytomegalovirus infection. Antigen specificity for these receptors is unknown. Each CDR3 protein gets one entry after TCRdb re-called the reads with MiXCR. The data show 900,000 to 950,000 distinct CDR3 sequences, approximately 32% seen once. The starting material was cultured CD8+ T cells from PBMCs, obtained from culture after CMV antigen stimulation. Receptors originate from a human donor in good health (CMV status not recorded). Some clones in this sample may be carry-over from other donors' samples.

The V and J genes are TRBV29-1 and TRBJ1-3; a weak D match, TRBD1 (5 bases). Germline CDR1 and CDR2: SQVTM and ANQGSEA. Trimming left V 5 bases short and J 0 bases short, with 17 bases between. The CDR3 sequence is 16 residues long. The CDR3 loop is CSVSSMKTDSGNTIYF. CDR3 DNA: TGCAGCGTTTCCTCTATGAAGACAGACTCTGGAAACACCATATATTTT.

This clonotype showed up many times. The CDR3 here is CASSLNRGGTLAKNIQYF. CDR3 coding DNA: TGTGCCAGCAGCTTAAACCGGGGAGGGACTCTAGCCAAAAACATTCAGTACTTC. The chain is built from TRBV7-2 and TRBJ2-4, with 7 bases aligning to TRBD2. The V segment lost 2 bases and the J segment 0 bases; nucleotides outside the gene matches: 10. The germline V gene encodes CDR1 SGHTA and CDR2 FQGNSA. The CDR3 spans 18 residues.

The J gene is TRBJ1-5, the V gene TRBV24-1; 7 bases line up with TRBD1. From germline, CDR1 is KGHDR and CDR2 SFDVKD. The CDR3 is made up of 14 amino acids. With 3 bases clipped from V and 6 bases from J, the junction kept 4 bases outside the gene matches. CDR3 bases: TGTGCCACCAGTGATGTGACAGGGATTCAGCCCCAGCATTTT. It translates to CATSDVTGIQPQHF.

This clonotype has more than one count but fewer than ten. V and J are TRBV5-6 and TRBJ2-5; maybe TRBD1 (5 bases). Germline CDR1 and CDR2: SGHDT and YYEEEE. The CDR3 runs 14 residues. Trimming took 4 bases from V and 7 from J, leaving 17 bases between them. The CDR3 sequence: CASSARHPRGTQYF. CDR3 DNA sequence: TGTGCCAGCAGCGCTCGGCATCCAAGGGGGACCCAGTACTTC.

This clonotype was seen at least ten times. The V call is TRBV7-2, the J call TRBJ2-2; D gene ambiguous. V lost 6 bases and J lost 4, with 6 bases in between. This CDR3 is 12 amino acids long. The V gene's germline CDR1 is SGHTA and CDR2 FQGNSA. The CDR3 nucleotides are TGTGCCAGCAGTTGGGGCACCGGGGAGCTGTTTTTT. It specifies CASSWGTGELFF. The full variable domain, with the rest looked up from reference TRBV7-2 and TRBJ2-2, is GAGVSQSPSNKVTEKGKDVELRCDPISGHTALYWYRQSLGQGLEFLIYFQGNSAPDKSGLPSDRFSAERTGGSVSTLTIQRTQQEDSAVYLCASSWGTGELFFGEGSRLTVL.

The chain combines TRBV7-2 with TRBJ2-5; D gene ambiguous. The CDR3 is 13 amino acids. Germline loops: CDR1 SGHTA, CDR2 FQGNSA. The V and J ends lost 8 bases and 4 bases respectively, with 14 bases between them. CDR3 bases: TGTGCCAGCCATAGTTGGGATAGAGAGACCCAGTACTTC. Its translation: CASHSWDRETQYF.

This clonotype turned up a few times. The V and J genes are TRBV7-9 and TRBJ2-2, with D possibly being TRBD1 or TRBD2 (5 bases each). Germline lookup yields CDR1 SEHNR and CDR2 FQNEAQ (reference sequence). V lost 5 bases, J lost 6 bases, and 16 bases lay in between. The CDR3 totals 15 residues. Here the CDR3 DNA reads TGTGCCAGCAGCCCCCCGGGACGGAGCCCCGGGGAGCTGTTTTTT. Translating gives CASSPPGRSPGELFF. Drawing the rest from reference TRBV7-9 and TRBJ2-2, the complete variable domain is DTGVSQNPRHKITKRGQNVTFRCDPISEHNRLYWYRQTLGQGPEFLTYFQNEAQLEKSRLLSDRFSAERPKGSFSTLEIQRTEQGDSAMYLCASSPPGRSPGELFFGEGSRLTVL.

The rearrangement joins TRBV7-6 to TRBJ2-7; 7 bases line up with TRBD1. The CDR3 extends over 13 amino acids. In germline, CDR1 is SGHVS, CDR2 FNYEAQ. CDR3 in amino acids: CARSRDSGYEQYV. The CDR3 nucleotides read TGTGCCCGCAGCCGGGACAGTGGGTACGAGCAGTACGTC.

This clonotype has more than one count but fewer than ten. The chain has TRBV27 and TRBJ2-2; no firm D call. Germline V gene sequence: CDR1 MNHEY, CDR2 SMNVEV (reference sequence). V lost 8 bases and J 4 bases, leaving 14 bases between the germline ends. The CDR3 is 14 amino acids. CDR3 sequence (DNA): TGTGCCAGCTCTCCTTTATTCGTCACCGGGGAGCTGTTTTTT. Translation gives CASSPLFVTGELFF.

V usage is TRBV19 and J usage is TRBJ2-3, with TRBD1 identical over 9 bases. Germline CDR1 reads LNHDA; CDR2 reads SQIVND (reference sequence). V dropped 5 bases and J dropped 6; count of bases not matched to a gene: 9. The CDR3 totals 15 residues. The CDR3 sequence: CASSSQTGGADTQYF. CDR3 nucleotides: TGTGCCAGTAGTTCCCAAACAGGGGGCGCGGATACGCAGTATTTT.

The V call is TRBV12-3 or TRBV12-4, the J call TRBJ2-6, with 8 bases fitting TRBD1. V shed 10 bases, J shed 0 bases, and the junction held 14 bases outside the gene matches. The CDR3 is made up of 18 amino acids. DNA of the CDR3: TGTGCCATCCCCCCAGGGGGCAACATGAACTCTGGGGCCAACGTCCTGACTTTC. Translation: CAIPPGGNMNSGANVLTF.

This chain connects TRBV2 to TRBJ2-2, with a weak D call TRBD1 (6 bases). V lost 4 bases, J lost 4 bases, and 13 bases lay in between. CDR1 and CDR2 (germline): SNHLY, FYNNEI. The CDR3 is 15 residues long. This chain's CDR3 is CASSGTATVTGELFF. The CDR3, as DNA: TGTGCCAGCAGTGGGACAGCTACGGTCACCGGGGAGCTGTTTTTT.

This chain uses TRBV19 with TRBJ2-2; TRBD1 might be the D (6 bases). Germline V gene lookup returns CDR1 LNHDA and CDR2 SQIVND (reference sequence). Trimming stripped 4 bases from V and 8 bases from J, with 11 bases between. CDR3 size: 13 residues. The CDR3 sequence: CASSTHRDGELFF. The CDR3 DNA reads as TGTGCCAGTAGTACCCACAGGGATGGGGAGCTGTTTTTT.

The chain couples TRBV6-5 to TRBJ2-7, with D uncertain. This CDR3 region has 15 residues. Per germline, CDR1 MNHEY and CDR2 SVGAGI. Trimming shortened V by 4 bases and J by 6 bases, and 19 bases separated the two germline ends. The CDR3 sequence is CASSFDEGHRREQYF. The CDR3 DNA reads TGTGCCAGCAGTTTTGACGAAGGGCATCGCCGCGAGCAGTACTTC.

The chain has TRBV9 and TRBJ2-3; 8 positions agree with TRBD2. V trimming: 4 bases; J trimming: 6 bases; junction bases outside the gene matches: 10. Germline CDR1 and CDR2: SGDLS and YYNGEE. The CDR3 has 15 amino acids. The CDR3 reads CASSPSGAGVDTQYF. DNA of the CDR3: TGTGCCAGCAGCCCCTCGGGAGCGGGGGTCGATACGCAGTATTTT.

V usage is TRBV27 and J usage is TRBJ1-1; D call uncertain. CDR1 is MNHEY and CDR2 is SMNVEV in the germline V gene (reference sequence). The CDR3 extends over 13 amino acids. With 6 bases removed from V and 4 bases from J, the gap between germline ends came to 12 bases. CDR3 coding DNA: TGTGCCAGCAGCCTCTTTTGGTCCACTGAAGCTTTCTTT. This sequence encodes CASSLFWSTEAFF.

The chain recombines TRBV2 with TRBJ1-1; D might be TRBD1 (6 bases). Trimming cost V 7 bases and J 6 bases, with 24 bases left between them. The CDR3 loop spans 16 amino acids. The germline V gene has CDR1 SNHLY and CDR2 FYNNEI. CDR3 protein: CASIIRGRGAVPEAFF. For the CDR3, the DNA is TGTGCCAGCATTATCAGAGGGCGGGGGGCGGTACCTGAAGCTTTCTTT.

This chain joins TRBV7-6 and TRBJ1-2; 7 nucleotides line up with TRBD1. The CDR3 runs to 15 residues. Trimming removed 4 bases from V and 0 bases from J; junction bases left unmatched: 5. In germline, CDR1 is SGHVS, CDR2 FNYEAQ. CDR3 in amino acids: CASSYQQGPNYGYTF. CDR3 sequence (DNA): TGTGCCAGCAGCTACCAACAGGGGCCTAACTATGGCTACACCTTC.

This chain uses TRBV28 with TRBJ1-1, with 10 bases identical to TRBD1. V trimming: 6 bases; J trimming: 4 bases; junction bases outside the gene matches: 8. The CDR3 has 15 residues. CDR1 MDHEN and CDR2 SYDVKM come from the germline V gene. The CDR3 DNA reads TGTGCCAGCAGCCCGCGACAGGGGGCTTTCACTGAAGCTTTCTTT. This sequence encodes CASSPRQGAFTEAFF.

This clonotype was picked up many times. The CDR3 spells CASSLRGGTDTQYF. DNA for the CDR3: TGTGCCAGCAGCTTACGGGGGGGCACAGATACGCAGTATTTT. The chain uses TRBV7-6 and TRBJ2-3; 7 bases align to TRBD2. CDR3 length: 14 amino acids. V lost 2 bases, J lost 1 base, and 0 bases stayed unmatched. Per germline, CDR1 SGHVS and CDR2 FNYEAQ.

The chain couples TRBV2 to TRBJ1-2; 7 bases are shared with TRBD1. Germline values: CDR1 SNHLY, CDR2 FYNNEI. V lost 8 bases and J lost 5; bases outside the gene matches: 14. This CDR3 spans 15 amino acids. Written as DNA, the CDR3 is TGTGCCAGCGGAGGCCGGGACAGCGAACGGTATGGCTACACCTTC. This gives the protein CASGGRDSERYGYTF.

J is TRBJ1-3 and V is TRBV29-1; D is unclear. The CDR3 is 14 amino acids. Germline V gene lookup returns CDR1 SQVTM and CDR2 ANQGSEA. Between the trimmed V and J ends, which lost 6 bases and 0 bases, there was a span of 12 bases. CDR3 residues: CSVTPTASGNTIYF. The CDR3 DNA sequence: TGCAGCGTGACCCCTACCGCCTCTGGAAACACCATATATTTT.

The V and J genes are TRBV7-8 and TRBJ2-3, with TRBD1 matching over 7 bases. After removal of 2 bases from V and 6 bases from J, the junction contained 11 bases not matched to a gene. Germline V gives CDR1 SGHVS, CDR2 FQNEAQ. The CDR3 sequence is 16 residues long. The CDR3 region has the DNA TGTGCCAGCAGCTTATATGGGGACAGACGCTTGGATACGCAGTATTTT. Residues: CASSLYGDRRLDTQYF.